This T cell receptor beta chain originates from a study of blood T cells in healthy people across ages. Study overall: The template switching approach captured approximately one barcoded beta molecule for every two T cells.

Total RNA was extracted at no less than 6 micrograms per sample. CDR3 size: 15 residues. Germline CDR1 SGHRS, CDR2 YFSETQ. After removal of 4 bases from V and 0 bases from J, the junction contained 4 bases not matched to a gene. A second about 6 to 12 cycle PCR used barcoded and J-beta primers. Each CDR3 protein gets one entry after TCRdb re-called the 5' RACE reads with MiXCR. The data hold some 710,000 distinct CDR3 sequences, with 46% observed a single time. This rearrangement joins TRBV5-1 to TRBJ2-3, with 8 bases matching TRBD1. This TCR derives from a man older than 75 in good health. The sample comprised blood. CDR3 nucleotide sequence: TGCGCCAGCAGCAAAACAGGGGGGAGCACAGATACGCAGTATTTT. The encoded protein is CASSKTGGSTDTQYF.